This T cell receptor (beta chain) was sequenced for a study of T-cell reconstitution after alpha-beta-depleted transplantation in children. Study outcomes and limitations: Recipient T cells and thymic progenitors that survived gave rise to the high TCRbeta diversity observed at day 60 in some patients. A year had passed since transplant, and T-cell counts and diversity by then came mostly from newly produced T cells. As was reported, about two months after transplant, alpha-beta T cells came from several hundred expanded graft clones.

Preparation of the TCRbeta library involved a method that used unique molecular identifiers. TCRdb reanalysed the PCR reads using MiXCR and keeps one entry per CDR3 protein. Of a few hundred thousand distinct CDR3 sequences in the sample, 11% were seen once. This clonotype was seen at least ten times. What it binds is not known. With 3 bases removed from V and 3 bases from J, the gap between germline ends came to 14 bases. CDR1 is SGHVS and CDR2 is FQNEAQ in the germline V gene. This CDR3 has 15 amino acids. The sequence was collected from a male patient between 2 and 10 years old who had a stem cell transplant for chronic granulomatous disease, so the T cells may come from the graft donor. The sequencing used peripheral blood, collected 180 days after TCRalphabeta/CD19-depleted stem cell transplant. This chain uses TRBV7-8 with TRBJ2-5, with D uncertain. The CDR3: CASSFSFTVKETQYF. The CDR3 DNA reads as TGTGCCAGCAGCTTTAGCTTCACAGTTAAAGAGACCCAGTACTTC. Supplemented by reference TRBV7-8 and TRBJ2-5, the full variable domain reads GAGVSQSPRYKVAKRGQDVALRCDPISGHVSLFWYQQALGQGPEFLTYFQNEAQLDKSGLPSDRFFAERPEGSVSTLKIQRTQQEDSAVYLCASSFSFTVKETQYFGPGTRLLVL.